The TCR beta chain under discussion was sequenced for a study of T-cell memory formation after mild COVID-19. Study conclusions and caveats: The appearance of some responding clones in pre-infection memory suggested that cross-reactive memory joined.

This CDR3 is built from 13 residues. CDR1 is SGHRS and CDR2 is YFSETQ in the germline V gene. TCRdb used MiXCR to reprocess the 5' RACE reads, holding one entry per CDR3 protein. The sample lists 240,000 or so distinct CDR3 sequences, roughly 9.4% occurring once. Comment on this clonotype: What it binds is not known. A junction boundary mismatches the germline segment, possibly from a read error.

V and J are TRBV5-1 and TRBJ2-3; D unclear. Sequenced: PBMCs or a T cell subset sorted from them (not recorded which). This TCR was recovered from a man between 18 and 35 years old who had mild COVID-19 (a few samples of this study predate the infection). Cell type and time point are not known. As DNA, the CDR3 is TGCGACAGCAGCTTGGGTCCCTCAGATACGCAGTATTTT. Translated, it gives CDSSLGPSDTQYF. The full variable domain, with the rest looked up from reference TRBV5-1 and TRBJ2-3, is KAGVTQTPRYLIKTRGQQVTLSCSPISGHRSVSWYQQTPGQGLQFLFEYFSETQRNKGNFPGRFSGRQFSNSRSEMNVSTLELGDSALYLCDSSLGPSDTQYFGPGTRLTVL.